The rows below give T cell receptor beta chains drawn from one sample of a study of T cells in Graves' hyperthyroidism and ophthalmopathy. TCRdb re-called the multiplex PCR reads through MiXCR, storing one row per CDR3 protein. This table holds more than 350,000 distinct CDR3 sequences, more than 13% found once. Sequences were obtained from blood. The source of these receptors is a woman in her twenties or thirties with Graves' hyperthyroidism. CDR3s include the opening cysteine and the closing phenylalanine or tryptophan. The D gene is left open where the match is weak. Size is stated for part of the rows, as once, few or many counts, or as a class when the clone is expanded.

v_call,d_call,j_call,clone_size,cdr3_nt,cdr3_aa
TRBV12-3/TRBV12-4,-,TRBJ1-2,-,TGTGCCAGCAGCCCTCGGGTCTATGGCTACACCTTC,CASSPRVYGYTF
TRBV19,TRBD1,TRBJ1-4,-,TGTGCCAGTAGGCCGGGACAGGGAGATGAAAAACTGTTTTTT,CASRPGQGDEKLFF
TRBV18,-,TRBJ1-1,many,TGTGCCAGCTCACTAAGGAGCGACGGGGAAGCTTTCTTT,CASSLRSDGEAFF
TRBV3-1,TRBD2,TRBJ2-3,many,TGTGCCAGCAGCCCACTAGCGGGAGGGCCGAGGGATACGCAGTATTTT,CASSPLAGGPRDTQYF
TRBV6-1,TRBD2,TRBJ2-1,-,TGTGCCAGCAGGGGAGGGATCACTGCTGGCGGGGGGAGGGTCTACAATGAGCAGTTCTTC,CASRGGITAGGGRVYNEQFF
TRBV20-1,TRBD2,TRBJ2-1,few,TGCAGTGCTGATCCCGGGACTAGCGCGTTTTATGAGCAGTTCTTC,CSADPGTSAFYEQFF
TRBV27,-,TRBJ1-1,many,TGTGCCAGCAGTTTATCCCCCACAGGGAGGACTGAAGCTTTCTTT,CASSLSPTGRTEAFF
TRBV3-1,-,TRBJ2-5,many,TGTGCCAGCAGCCAAGATCCGCAAATGACCCAGTACTTC,CASSQDPQMTQYF
TRBV12-3/TRBV12-4,-,TRBJ2-7,many,TGTGCCAGCAGTACAGGTTTAGGCGAGCAGTACTTC,CASSTGLGEQYF
TRBV7-6,-,TRBJ1-4,many,TGTGCCAGCAGCTTAGCCAACAGGGTGGATGAAAAACTGTTTTTT,CASSLANRVDEKLFF
TRBV7-9,-,TRBJ2-6,many,TGTGCCAGCAGCTTATCTTCCTCACGCTCTGGGGCCAACGTCCTGACTTTC,CASSLSSSRSGANVLTF
TRBV12-3/TRBV12-4,TRBD2,TRBJ2-1,many,TGTGCCAGCAGTTTCCCGCGGACTAGCGGGTACAATGAGCAGTTCTTC,CASSFPRTSGYNEQFF
TRBV9,-,TRBJ2-1,few,TGTGCCAGTTCACAGGGAAACTCCTACAATGAGCAGTTCTTC,CASSQGNSYNEQFF
TRBV9,-,TRBJ2-7,-,TGTGCCAGCAGCCCCCTAGCGCTATCCTACGAGCAGTACTTC,CASSPLALSYEQYF
TRBV5-4,TRBD2,TRBJ2-1,-,TGTGCCAGCGGGGACTACCTCTACAATGAGCAGTTCTTC,CASGDYLYNEQFF
TRBV10-3,-,TRBJ2-1,-,TGTGCCATCACTCAGAGCTCCTACAATGAGCAGTTCTTC,CAITQSSYNEQFF
TRBV20-1,-,TRBJ1-6,-,TGCAGTGCTAGGGACCTACAGGGACATAGTTCACCCCTCCACTTT,CSARDLQGHSSPLHF
TRBV20-1,-,TRBJ2-1,-,TGCAGTGCGACCCCTGGCGGGTATTACAATGAGCAGTTCTTC,CSATPGGYYNEQFF
TRBV24-1,-,TRBJ2-1,-,TGTGCCACCAGTGATACAGGACAGAAGCGGAATGAGCAGTTCTTC,CATSDTGQKRNEQFF
TRBV12-3/TRBV12-4,-,TRBJ1-5,few,TGTGCCAGCAGGGGGCCGACTAACAATCAGCCCCAGCATTTT,CASRGPTNNQPQHF
TRBV28,-,TRBJ2-1,many,TGTGCCAGTAAAGGAGGGCCGAGCTCCTACAATGAGCAGTTCTTC,CASKGGPSSYNEQFF
TRBV10-3,-,TRBJ1-5,-,TGTGCCATCAGTGAGTCCCCCGACGGGGGGTTCAATCAGCCCCAGCATTTT,CAISESPDGGFNQPQHF
TRBV4-1,-,TRBJ1-3,-,TGCGCCAGCAGCCAACTGAGCTCTGGAAACACCATATATTTT,CASSQLSSGNTIYF
TRBV5-1,-,TRBJ1-4,-,TGCGCCAGCAGCTTGTACGGTGGATCAGCTAATGAAAAACTGTTTTTT,CASSLYGGSANEKLFF
TRBV11-2,-,TRBJ2-7,many,TGTGCCAGCAGCTTACAGGGGGGAGTCTACGAGCAGTACTTC,CASSLQGGVYEQYF
TRBV7-9,-,TRBJ2-1,-,TGTGCCAGCCGGTCCCGGGAGACGGCCCACAATGAGCAGTTCTTC,CASRSRETAHNEQFF
TRBV29-1,TRBD1,TRBJ2-1,few,TGCAGCGCCCAAAGTTATGGGACAGGGATAGGCAATGAGCAGTTCTTC,CSAQSYGTGIGNEQFF
TRBV28,-,TRBJ1-3,few,TGTGCCAGCAGTCGAGGGGGAAACACCATATATTTT,CASSRGGNTIYF
TRBV18,-,TRBJ2-1,-,TGTGCCAGCTCACCAAACATGGAGGGACCTCTATACAATGAGCAGTTCTTC,CASSPNMEGPLYNEQFF
TRBV5-6,TRBD1,TRBJ1-4,few,TGTGCCAGCACCAAGGGGGCCGGGAATGAAAAACTGTTTTTT,CASTKGAGNEKLFF
TRBV7-2,-,TRBJ2-1,few,TGTGCCAGCAGCCCCGTAGGGGGCAAGAGCGGGATCAAGAGCTCCTACAATGAGCAGTTCTTC,CASSPVGGKSGIKSSYNEQFF
TRBV28,-,TRBJ1-2,many,TGTGCCAGCAGTCCCAGAGGAGGGAGGATGACGTACCCTCCCTATGGCTACACCTTC,CASSPRGGRMTYPPYGYTF
TRBV19,-,TRBJ2-2,-,TGTGCCAGTAGTATCGTCTCCGGGGGCACCGGGGAGCTGTTTTTT,CASSIVSGGTGELFF
TRBV6-2/TRBV6-3,-,TRBJ2-7,-,TGTGCCACCCAGGTGGACGGGGGCTCCTACGAGCAGTACTTC,CATQVDGGSYEQYF
TRBV7-2,TRBD2,TRBJ2-1,many,TGTGCCAGCAGCTTACGACTAGCGGGGAACAATGAGCAGTTCTTC,CASSLRLAGNNEQFF
TRBV20-1,-,TRBJ1-6,few,TGCAGTGCTAGTCTCGGGCTTAATTCACCCCTCCACTTT,CSASLGLNSPLHF
TRBV6-6,-,TRBJ1-2,-,TGTGCCAGCAGTTACGGGCAGGGCTACACCTTC,CASSYGQGYTF
TRBV12-3/TRBV12-4,-,TRBJ2-5,few,TGTGCCAGCAGTTTCTACGGCGGAAAAGAGACCCAGTACTTC,CASSFYGGKETQYF
TRBV12-3/TRBV12-4,-,TRBJ2-3,-,TGTGCCAGCAGTTTCGGTAGAGATACGCAGTATTTT,CASSFGRDTQYF
TRBV3-1,TRBD1,TRBJ2-5,many,TGTGCCAGCAGCCACGGACAGGGAAGAGAAGAGACCCAGTACTTC,CASSHGQGREETQYF
TRBV29-1,TRBD1,TRBJ2-7,many,TGCAGCGTTGGGGCCGGACAGGGCTCCTACGAGCAGTACTTC,CSVGAGQGSYEQYF
TRBV18,-,TRBJ2-7,few,TGTGCCAGCTCACCATTTGTCCGAAGGGACGAGCAGTACTTC,CASSPFVRRDEQYF
TRBV6-1,-,TRBJ2-5,many,TGTGCCAGCAGTGGTGTGGGGGGAACCAAAGAGACCCAGTACTTC,CASSGVGGTKETQYF
TRBV19,-,TRBJ2-1,-,TGTGCCAGTAGTATAGGAGGCAATTTGGCTGAGCAGTTCTTC,CASSIGGNLAEQFF
TRBV3-1,-,TRBJ2-3,-,TGTGCCAGCAGCCAAGACGCCTATCCGCTTAGCACAGATACGCAGTATTTT,CASSQDAYPLSTDTQYF
TRBV29-1,TRBD2,TRBJ2-3,-,TGCAGCGTGCGGGGGGGCACAGATACGCAGTATTTT,CSVRGGTDTQYF
TRBV6-2/TRBV6-3,-,TRBJ1-5,-,TGTGCCAGCAGTTTCTCCGGGGCGAATCAGCCCCAGCATTTT,CASSFSGANQPQHF
TRBV14,-,TRBJ2-3,few,TGTGCCAGCAGACGTGGAATGAGCACAGATACGCAGTATTTT,CASRRGMSTDTQYF